The 24 T cell receptor beta chains below were found in one sample sequenced in a study of T-cell reconstitution after alpha-beta-depleted transplantation in children. Library preparation (for TCRbeta) was performed with unique molecular identifiers. A single record per CDR3 protein comes from TCRdb applying MiXCR to the PCR reads. The sample shows tens of thousands of distinct CDR3 sequences, less than 20% of them seen only once. The specimen was PBMCs, mostly from graft donor cells, collected 360 days after TCRalphabeta/CD19-depleted stem cell transplant. These receptors originate from a male patient under 10 years old who had a stem cell transplant for acute lymphoblastic leukemia, so the T cells may come from the graft donor.

The J gene is TRBJ2-3, the V gene TRBV20-1; a possible D gene is TRBD2 (6 bases). The CDR3 contains 11 residues. The germline CDR1 and CDR2 sequences are DFQATT and SNEGSKA (reference sequence). In nucleotides, the CDR3 is TGCAAAGGACTACCCACAGATACGCAGTATTTT. Residues: CKGLPTDTQYF.

This clonotype occurred many times. This chain uses TRBV10-3 with TRBJ2-3; unclear D gene. V lost 5 bases and J 1 base, leaving 1 base between the germline ends. CDR3 size: 11 residues. Germline CDR1 ENHRY, CDR2 SYGVKD. The CDR3 DNA reads as TGTGCCATCAGTCGCACAGATACGCAGTATTTT. It translates to CAISRTDTQYF.

This CDR3 is CASRLQGGKTEAFF. The CDR3 DNA is TGTGCCAGCAGATTACAGGGGGGGAAGACTGAAGCTTTCTTT. The chain couples TRBV28 to TRBJ1-1; TRBD1 agrees at 8 bases. Trimming removed 6 bases from V and 5 bases from J; junction bases left unmatched: 8. The CDR3 extends over 14 amino acids. Germline V gene sequence: CDR1 MDHEN, CDR2 SYDVKM.

Only a few counts were recorded for this clonotype. The V and J genes are TRBV7-2 and TRBJ2-3; D call uncertain. The CDR3 is 15 residues long. V was pared by 3 bases and J by 0 bases, with 10 bases between. Germline CDR1 SGHTA, CDR2 FQGNSA. The chain's CDR3 is CASSFFRPSTDTQYF. In nucleotides, the CDR3 is TGTGCCAGCAGCTTTTTCCGGCCCAGCACAGATACGCAGTATTTT.

The genes are TRBV6-1 and TRBJ2-2, with 9 bases fitting TRBD1. The CDR3 has 14 residues. Germline V gene sequence: CDR1 MNHNS, CDR2 SASEGT. J was trimmed by 4 bases and V by 6 bases; bases with no gene match: 3. Written as DNA, the CDR3 is TGTGCCAGCAGAGGGACAGGGCTCACCGGGGAGCTGTTTTTT. Translation gives CASRGTGLTGELFF.

The table lists this clonotype with a few counts. The chain employs TRBV6-5 and TRBJ1-5, with 9 bases that match TRBD1. Per germline, CDR1 MNHEY and CDR2 SVGAGI. After removal of 0 bases from V and 6 bases from J, the junction contained 3 bases not matched to a gene. The CDR3 runs 15 residues. CDR3 protein: CASSYSGQGSQPQHF. The CDR3 DNA reads TGTGCCAGCAGTTACTCAGGACAGGGGTCTCAGCCCCAGCATTTT.

V and J are TRBV5-1 and TRBJ2-1, with 7 bases aligning to TRBD2. There are 20 residues in the CDR3. The germline CDR1 and CDR2 sequences are SGHRS and YFSETQ. The V and J ends lost 1 base and 4 bases, in that order; junction bases with no gene match: 20. In DNA, the CDR3 is TGCGCCAGCAGCTTGATTGGTGGACTAGTGGCGCCCGCGAGTTACAATGAGCAGTTCTTC. Translated: CASSLIGGLVAPASYNEQFF.

This clonotype occurred many times. The chain uses TRBV6-1 and TRBJ2-7; 12 bases match TRBD2. The CDR3 is 18 amino acids. V trimming: 5 bases; J trimming: 2 bases; junction bases outside the gene matches: 13. Looked up from germline, CDR1 is MNHNS and CDR2 is SASEGT. CDR3 DNA: TGTGCCAGCAGTAGGACTAGCGGGACCTGGCAGGGGCCCTACGAGCAGTACTTC. Residues: CASSRTSGTWQGPYEQYF.

There are a few counts of this clonotype. The rearrangement links TRBV4-1 to TRBJ2-3, with 13 bases aligning to TRBD2. V was clipped by 3 bases and J by 4 bases; unmatched bases: 7. CDR1 is MGHRA, CDR2 YSYEKL, per germline. This CDR3 is built from 17 residues. In nucleotides, the CDR3 is TGCGCCAGCAGCCAGCCGACTAGCGGGAGGAAAGCAGATACGCAGTATTTT. The encoded protein is CASSQPTSGRKADTQYF.

This clonotype has a handful of counts. V gene TRBV5-1 combines with J gene TRBJ2-2; D call uncertain. The germline V gene has CDR1 SGHRS and CDR2 YFSETQ. The V end was cut by 2 bases, the J end by 0 bases, with 20 bases between. CDR3 length equals 19 residues. The CDR3 region is CASSFGTFAFPANTGELFF. Here the CDR3 DNA reads TGCGCCAGCAGCTTCGGTACCTTCGCCTTCCCCGCGAACACCGGGGAGCTGTTTTTT.

In its sample, this clonotype was seen a few times. V usage is TRBV5-1 and J usage is TRBJ2-2; 8 positions agree with TRBD2. In germline, CDR1 is SGHRS, CDR2 YFSETQ. The CDR3 consists of 16 residues. After removal of 2 bases from V and 1 base from J, the junction contained 4 bases not matched to a gene. The CDR3 nucleotides are TGCGCCAGCAGCTTTGGGCTAGCGGGGAACACCGGGGAGCTGTTTTTT. Translating it yields CASSFGLAGNTGELFF.

The chain couples TRBV4-1 to TRBJ2-1, with TRBD2 as a possible D gene (6 bases). Trimming cost V 2 bases and J 4 bases, with 15 bases left between them. Germline V gives CDR1 MGHRA, CDR2 YSYEKL. CDR3 length: 16 amino acids. CDR3 DNA: TGCGCCAGCAGCCAAACGGTTGGGGGGTCATACAATGAGCAGTTCTTC. Amino acid sequence: CASSQTVGGSYNEQFF.

The rearrangement links TRBV4-2 to TRBJ2-7; 14 bases agree with TRBD2. The CDR3 runs to 19 residues. Germline V gene sequence: CDR1 LGHNA, CDR2 YNFKEQ. Trimming removed 1 base from V and 3 bases from J; junction bases left unmatched: 11. This CDR3 is CASSQVTGGTSGSYYEQYF. In DNA form, the CDR3 reads TGTGCCAGCAGCCAAGTAACAGGAGGGACTAGCGGGAGTTACTACGAGCAGTACTTC.

A few counts support this clonotype. The V and J genes are TRBV5-6 and TRBJ2-2, with TRBD1 identical over 8 bases. The CDR3 totals 14 residues. Germline-derived CDR1 and CDR2 are SGHDT and YYEEEE. V gave up 7 bases and J gave up 5 bases; unmatched junction bases: 7. This chain's CDR3 is CASGRGRKTGELFF. As DNA, the CDR3 is TGTGCCAGCGGCAGGGGGCGGAAGACCGGGGAGCTGTTTTTT.

The genes are TRBV27 and TRBJ2-7; D possibly matches TRBD1 or TRBD2 (5 bases each). The CDR3 consists of 15 residues. Germline CDR1 and CDR2: MNHEY and SMNVEV (reference sequence). Trimming removed 0 bases from V and 3 bases from J, with 12 bases in between. The CDR3, as DNA: TGTGCCAGCAGTTTATCGTACCAGGGAGACTACGAGCAGTACTTC. This encodes CASSLSYQGDYEQYF.

The chain is built from TRBV11-2 and TRBJ2-1; 10 bases are a match to TRBD2. The ends lost 5 bases at V and 6 bases at J; junction bases unmatched: 4. The germline gives CDR1 SGHAT, CDR2 FQNNGV. This CDR3 has 14 amino acids. The CDR3 bases are TGTGCCAGCAGCACTAGCGGGAAAAGCAATGAGCAGTTCTTC. It encodes CASSTSGKSNEQFF.

This clonotype was counted a few times. The CDR3: CAIGRGRETQYF. CDR3 nucleotide sequence: TGTGCCATCGGCAGGGGCAGGGAGACCCAGTACTTC. This chain joins TRBV10-3 and TRBJ2-5; the D gene is possibly TRBD1 (6 bases). The CDR3 length is 12 residues. CDR1 and CDR2 from the germline V gene are ENHRY and SYGVKD. The ends were cut back, 8 bases at V and 5 bases at J, with 12 bases in the middle.

The gene calls are TRBV6-5 and TRBJ2-2; 10 bases fit TRBD2. Germline assignment: CDR1 MNHEY and CDR2 SVGAGI. This CDR3 contains 14 residues. The V segment lost 4 bases and the J segment 6 bases; nucleotides outside the gene matches: 2. The CDR3 sequence: CASSLAGGAGELFF. In DNA form, the CDR3 reads TGTGCCAGCAGTTTAGCGGGAGGAGCCGGGGAGCTGTTTTTT.

This clonotype was counted many times. J is TRBJ1-5 and V is TRBV29-1; 7 bases are a match to TRBD1. This CDR3 is built from 13 residues. Losses at the gene ends were 6 bases for V and 3 bases for J; bases not matched to a gene: 5. Germline CDR1 is SQVTM and CDR2 is ANQGSEA. In nucleotides, the CDR3 is TGCAGCGTCCAGACAGGGACCAATCAGCCCCAGCATTTT. It specifies CSVQTGTNQPQHF.

This clonotype occurred many times. The rearrangement links TRBV7-9 to TRBJ1-2, with D unclear. The CDR3 runs 16 residues. Per the germline V gene, CDR1 is SEHNR and CDR2 is FQNEAQ (reference sequence). V shed 0 bases and J shed 0 bases, with 11 bases lying between them. DNA of the CDR3: TGTGCCAGCAGCTTAGCGGGAGGCGGAGCTAACTATGGCTACACCTTC. Translated, it gives CASSLAGGGANYGYTF.

V and J are TRBV4-2 and TRBJ1-5; D is undetermined. Trimming shortened V by 1 base and J by 3 bases, and 4 bases separated the two germline ends. CDR3 length: 13 residues. Germline V gene data show CDR1 as LGHNA and CDR2 as YNFKEQ. CDR3 DNA: TGTGCCAGCAGCCAAGGTTTCAATCAGCCCCAGCATTTT. Amino acids: CASSQGFNQPQHF.

This clonotype was picked up a small number of times. This chain uses TRBV6-5 with TRBJ2-3; possible D gene TRBD2, 6 bases. CDR3 size: 18 residues. Germline CDR1 MNHEY, CDR2 SVGAGI. Trimming removed 2 bases at V and 0 bases at J, with 18 bases between. Here the CDR3 DNA reads TGTGCCAGCAGTTACCCCATTCGGGCGGGACTTAGCACAGATACGCAGTATTTT. Its protein is CASSYPIRAGLSTDTQYF.

This chain uses TRBV27 with TRBJ2-3; TRBD1 matches at 8 bases. In germline, CDR1 is MNHEY, CDR2 SMNVEV (reference sequence). The V gene end was trimmed by 6 bases and the J gene end by 5 bases; junction bases not matched to a gene: 7. The CDR3 length is 14 residues. The CDR3 nucleotides are TGTGCCAGCAGACCCCAGGGGGCAGAAGATACGCAGTATTTT. Encoded protein: CASRPQGAEDTQYF.

This clonotype was observed at least ten times. The chain combines TRBV11-1 with TRBJ2-1; no definite D call. V lost 2 bases, J lost 8 bases, and 13 bases lay in between. CDR1 and CDR2 from the germline V gene are SGHAT and FQDESV (reference sequence). The CDR3 is 14 amino acids. CDR3 residues: CASSLTFRRDEQFF. The CDR3 DNA follows: TGTGCCAGCAGCTTAACGTTCCGACGCGATGAGCAGTTCTTC.